This T cell receptor (beta chain) was captured by sequencing in a study of persistence of HIV-infected CD4 T cells. Study overall: Donors were ART-treated; their CMV- and Gag-responding CD4+ T cells were isolated. General study results and limits: Compared with CD3/CD28-stimulated cells, CMV- and Gag-responding cells showed lower TCRbeta richness.

Germline lookup yields CDR1 LGHNA and CDR2 YNFKEQ. V lost 4 bases to trimming and J lost 5 bases; unmatched junction nucleotides: 9. The CDR3 consists of 16 residues. Worth noting for this clone: Antigen specificity is unknown.

Sequencing used immunoSEQ version 4 in survey mode. Libraries were prepared by immunoSEQ multiplex PCR; TCRdb keeps only in-frame clonotypes and omits some of them. This sample has roughly 41,000 clones, with 80% found just once. Cells were stimulated with CMV-infected fibroblast lysates at 8 to 10 ug/mL. Sorted nonresponding memory CD4+ T cells were CD40L-negative, CD69-negative, CD45RO-high. Plasma HIV-1 RNA stayed below 50 copies/mL for at least 4 years. CD4+ T cell counts exceeded 400 cells/uL; CMV serology was positive. This rearrangement joins TRBV4-2 to TRBJ2-3; TRBD2 aligns across 10 bases. The sequence was collected from an adult man with HIV who was CMV-seropositive. Sequencing used CD4+ T cells sorted from PBMCs after roughly 18-hour stimulation, obtained from a patient who received antiretroviral therapy. The CDR3 bases are TGTGCCAGCAGCCCCTCACTAGCGGGGCCGGGAGATACGCAGTATTTT. Its protein product is CASSPSLAGPGDTQYF.